The 32 T cell receptor beta chains reported below all come from one sample, sequenced in a study of blood T cell repertoires in COVID-19. The method was immunoSEQ multiplex PCR; TCRdb's version includes in-frame clones alone and lacks a portion of them. The table shows 250,000 to 400,000 clones, with roughly 84% occurring only once. The sequenced sample was peripheral blood. Receptors originate from a man aged 45-65 years with active or convalescent COVID-19.

V gene TRBV29-1 combines with J gene TRBJ2-5, with D maybe TRBD2 (7 bases). V was clipped by 0 bases and J by 6 bases, with 11 bases between them. This CDR3 is 13 amino acids long. The germline gives CDR1 SQVTM, CDR2 ANQGSEA. Written as DNA, the CDR3 is TGCAGCGTTGAAGATGGGGGGGCGAAGACCCAGTACTTC. Translation gives CSVEDGGAKTQYF.

The chain carries TRBV19 and TRBJ1-1, with TRBD1 matching 9 bases. The germline CDR1 and CDR2 sequences are LNHDA and SQIVND (reference sequence). After removal of 10 bases from V and 7 bases from J, the junction contained 7 bases not matched to a gene. The CDR3 contains 12 residues. As DNA, the CDR3 is TGTGCCACTAACAGGGGGCCCAGTGAAGCTTTCTTT. Its translation is CATNRGPSEAFF.

This clone was picked up a small number of times. This chain connects TRBV5-1 to TRBJ1-6; no clear D gene. The CDR3 has 16 residues. V lost 4 bases and J 5 bases, leaving 16 bases between the germline ends. Germline lookup yields CDR1 SGHRS and CDR2 YFSETQ. CDR3 coding DNA: TGCGCCAGCAGCCCTCAAACCGGGTCGAATAATTCACCCCTCCACTTT. It translates to CASSPQTGSNNSPLHF.

This chain joins TRBV18 and TRBJ1-4; D not certain. Per germline, CDR1 KGHSH and CDR2 LQKENI. The CDR3 spans 11 residues. V dropped 3 bases and J dropped 8 bases, with 4 bases sitting between them. DNA for the CDR3: TGTGCCAGCTCACCGCAGGAAAAACTGTTTTTT. Its translation: CASSPQEKLFF.

The chain couples TRBV10-3 to TRBJ2-5; D ambiguous. Germline V gives CDR1 ENHRY, CDR2 SYGVKD. The ends were cut back, 0 bases at V and 2 bases at J, with 10 bases in the middle. The CDR3 has 15 amino acids. This CDR3 is CAISESHSKQETQYF. The CDR3 bases are TGTGCCATCAGTGAGTCCCACAGTAAACAAGAGACCCAGTACTTC.

This clone was counted once. This chain uses TRBV6-2 or TRBV6-3 with TRBJ2-7; TRBD2 matches 10 bases. CDR3 size: 15 residues. CDR1 and CDR2 (germline): MNHEY, SVGEGT. With V trimmed by 6 bases and J by 1 base, 6 bases remained unmatched. The CDR3 region has the DNA TGTGCCAGCAGCCTTAGCGGGGGGCCGTCCTACGAGCAGTACTTC. It specifies CASSLSGGPSYEQYF.

The chain carries TRBV3-1 (or the pseudogene TRBV3-2) and TRBJ2-2, with TRBD2 matching over 9 bases. The V gene's germline CDR1 is LGHDT and CDR2 YNNKEL (reference sequence). Unmatched junction bases numbered 7, after V lost 4 bases and J lost 4 bases. This CDR3 comprises 16 residues. Written as DNA, the CDR3 is TGTGCCAGCAGCCGCTCTAGCGGGGCGGTCACCGGGGAGCTGTTTTTT. This encodes CASSRSSGAVTGELFF.

This clone was counted a single time. Other DNA sequences in the sample encode the same CDR3. The chain recombines TRBV4-1 with TRBJ1-4; D unresolved. The CDR3 contains 16 residues. The germline gives CDR1 MGHRA, CDR2 YSYEKL. V lost 3 bases and J 6 bases, leaving 17 bases between the germline ends. This chain's CDR3 is CASSQGSGPADEKLFF. CDR3 coding DNA: TGCGCCAGCAGCCAGGGTAGCGGTCCAGCGGATGAAAAACTGTTTTTT.

This clone was counted between two and nine times. CDR3 coding DNA: TGTGCCAGCAGCGCCGGACACCTCTCTGGAAACACCATATATTTT. Residues: CASSAGHLSGNTIYF. The genes are TRBV9 and TRBJ1-3; possible D gene TRBD1, 5 bases. The CDR3 has 15 residues. Per the germline V gene, CDR1 is SGDLS and CDR2 is YYNGEE. V was cut by 3 bases and J by 0 bases, with 10 bases left in between.

The CDR3 here is CASSPTAGSGNTIYF. CDR3 coding DNA: TGTGCCAGCAGCCCCACGGCCGGGTCTGGAAACACCATATATTTT. The chain is built from TRBV7-9 and TRBJ1-3; D is ambiguous. V was trimmed by 5 bases and J by 1 base, leaving 12 bases between them. Germline CDR1 reads SEHNR; CDR2 reads FQNEAQ (reference sequence). The CDR3 totals 15 residues.

This clone was seen just once. The chain has TRBV5-4 and TRBJ1-5; unclear D gene. V was pared by 4 bases and J by 1 base, with 12 bases between. The CDR3 has 15 residues. The germline gives CDR1 SGHNT, CDR2 YYREEE (reference sequence). The CDR3 reads CASSGGPGSNQPQHF. CDR3 DNA: TGTGCCAGCAGCGGCGGACCGGGAAGCAATCAGCCCCAGCATTTT.

This sequence joins TRBV7-2 and TRBJ2-5; D possibly corresponds to TRBD1 (7 bases). The V and J ends lost 4 bases and 0 bases respectively, with 12 bases between them. The CDR3 covers 15 residues. In germline, CDR1 is SGHTA, CDR2 FQGNSA. The CDR3 protein is CASSWAGQYQETQYF. CDR3 bases: TGTGCCAGCAGCTGGGCGGGACAGTACCAAGAGACCCAGTACTTC.

The rearrangement links TRBV2 to TRBJ2-2; D perhaps matches TRBD2 (5 bases). The CDR3 length is 15 residues. The V and J ends lost 4 bases and 2 bases respectively, with 11 bases between them. Germline V gene data show CDR1 as SNHLY and CDR2 as FYNNEI. For the CDR3, the DNA is TGTGCCAGCAGTGTGCGTCTAGCTAACACCGGGGAGCTGTTTTTT. Its protein product is CASSVRLANTGELFF.

The rearrangement links TRBV28 to TRBJ2-7, with 10 bases that match TRBD2. CDR3 length: 16 amino acids. From germline, CDR1 is MDHEN and CDR2 SYDVKM. V trimming: 4 bases; J trimming: 0 bases; junction bases outside the gene matches: 6. In nucleotides, the CDR3 is TGTGCCAGCAGTTCCTCAACTAGCGGGATCTCCTACGAGCAGTACTTC. This sequence encodes CASSSSTSGISYEQYF.

This chain links TRBV4-3 with TRBJ2-3, with TRBD1 matching 12 bases. In germline, CDR1 is LGHNA, CDR2 YSLEER. The CDR3 has 20 residues. Losses at the gene ends were 1 base for V and 1 base for J; bases not matched to a gene: 12. The CDR3 nucleotides read TGCGCCAGCAGCCAAGCACCCGGGACAGGGGGCGAGGGGGGCACAGATACGCAGTATTTT. Residues: CASSQAPGTGGEGGTDTQYF.

The chain has TRBV5-4 and TRBJ1-2; weak D call: TRBD1 (5 bases). Germline lookup yields CDR1 SGHNT and CDR2 YYREEE (reference sequence). The CDR3 length is 14 residues. Trimming shortened V by 0 bases and J by 3 bases, and 9 bases separated the two germline ends. The CDR3 DNA sequence: TGTGCCAGCAGCTTGGTGGTAGGGGACTATGGCTACACCTTC. This codes for CASSLVVGDYGYTF.

This clone was found once. The V and J genes are TRBV20-1 and TRBJ1-2; D is perhaps TRBD1 (5 bases). Germline V CDR1 and CDR2: DFQATT, SNEGSKA (reference sequence). The CDR3 is made up of 14 amino acids. V was pared by 3 bases and J by 5 bases, with 16 bases between. The CDR3 reads CSASFRGDGYGYTF. The CDR3 DNA reads TGCAGTGCTAGTTTCCGGGGGGACGGGTATGGCTACACCTTC.

The chain has TRBV7-5 and TRBJ2-5; TRBD2, the D gene given by the table, was not confirmed from the DNA. TRBV7-5 is noted as a pseudogene. The CDR3 is 15 amino acids. In DNA, the CDR3 is TGTGCCAGAAGCTTAGTTGCAAGTACTCAAGAGACCCAGTACTTC. It encodes CARSLVASTQETQYF.

This rearrangement joins TRBV5-1 to TRBJ2-2; D is perhaps TRBD2 (5 bases). With 3 bases removed from V and 0 bases from J, the gap between germline ends came to 12 bases. The length of the CDR3 is 16 residues. Germline V lookup: CDR1 SGHRS, CDR2 YFSETQ. The CDR3 bases are TGCGCCAGCAGCTCCCCTCTCGGGGCGAACACCGGGGAGCTGTTTTTT. It specifies CASSSPLGANTGELFF.

This clone was recorded once. V is TRBV2 and J is TRBJ1-5, with D maybe TRBD1 (5 bases). V gave up 5 bases and J gave up 7 bases, with 15 bases separating them. CDR1 and CDR2 (germline): SNHLY, FYNNEI. The CDR3 has 14 amino acids. The CDR3 DNA reads TGTGCCAGCAGTTCCCGGGACTCGGAGCAGCCCCAGCATTTT. Translated: CASSSRDSEQPQHF.

The genes are TRBV28 and TRBJ2-7; 11 bases are shared with TRBD2. This CDR3 contains 15 residues. V trimming: 3 bases; J trimming: 5 bases; junction bases outside the gene matches: 6. Germline CDR1 and CDR2: MDHEN and SYDVKM. The CDR3 sequence is CASSFTSGRGDEQYF. The CDR3 DNA reads as TGTGCCAGCAGTTTTACTAGCGGGAGAGGGGACGAGCAGTACTTC.

The gene calls are TRBV2 and TRBJ1-3; 9 nucleotides agree with TRBD1. CDR1 is SNHLY and CDR2 is FYNNEI in the germline V gene. The J segment lost 6 bases and the V segment lost 4 bases, leaving 1 base of the junction unmatched. The CDR3 runs 13 residues. For the CDR3, the DNA is TGTGCCAGCAGTGGGGACAGGGAAAACACCATATATTTT. Amino acids: CASSGDRENTIYF.

The V gene is TRBV4-3, the J gene TRBJ1-1, with D unclear. The CDR3 loop spans 15 amino acids. Trimming pared 0 bases from V and 10 bases from J, leaving 18 bases between. The germline V gene has CDR1 LGHNA and CDR2 YSLEER. CDR3 residues: CASSQDLQQDFGAFF. DNA of the CDR3: TGCGCCAGCAGCCAAGATCTACAGCAGGATTTTGGAGCTTTCTTT.

V usage is TRBV3-1 (or the pseudogene TRBV3-2) and J usage is TRBJ1-4, with D unresolved. Deletions cut 2 bases from V and 3 bases from J, with 10 bases between. The CDR3 has 15 residues. Germline CDR1 LGHDT, CDR2 YNNKEL (reference sequence). The CDR3 DNA is TGTGCCAGCAGCCAAAGCCCCGGGGCTAATGAAAAACTGTTTTTT. As protein: CASSQSPGANEKLFF.

The V gene is TRBV16, the J gene TRBJ2-2; 8 positions agree with TRBD1. The junction had 5 bases not matched to a gene; V was cut back by 3 bases and J by 5 bases. The CDR3 is made up of 15 amino acids. CDR1 and CDR2 from the germline V gene are KGHSY and FQNENV. The CDR3 nucleotides read TGTGCCAGCAGCCAGCAGGGGGCTCGGACCGGGGAGCTGTTTTTT. It yields the protein CASSQQGARTGELFF.

This chain links TRBV6-2 or TRBV6-3 with TRBJ1-4; perhaps TRBD1 as D (5 bases). CDR1 MNHEY and CDR2 SVGEGT come from the germline V gene. The CDR3 is 16 amino acids. V lost 2 bases and J 4 bases, leaving 14 bases between the germline ends. DNA for the CDR3: TGTGCCAGCAGTTACGGAGGGGTCAACCTTAATGAAAAACTGTTTTTT. Residues: CASSYGGVNLNEKLFF.

The chain has TRBV7-3 and TRBJ2-3; D uncertain. Germline V gene lookup returns CDR1 SGHTA and CDR2 FQGTGA. V was shortened by 4 bases and J by 0 bases, with 11 bases between the two germline ends. This CDR3 is 15 amino acids long. CDR3 sequence reads: CASSSGAGSTDTQYF. DNA for the CDR3: TGTGCCAGCAGCTCCGGCGCAGGCAGCACAGATACGCAGTATTTT.

The chain has TRBV21-1 and TRBJ1-5; the listed D gene, TRBD1, was not tested against the DNA. TRBV21-1 constitutes a pseudogene. CDR3 length equals 14 residues. In DNA, the CDR3 is TGTGCCAGCAGCAAAGGACAGGGGAAGGCGGCCCAGCATTTT. Translating it yields CASSKGQGKAAQHF.

The chain recombines TRBV5-1 with TRBJ2-2; 13 nucleotides align to TRBD2. The CDR3 has 20 amino acids. With V trimmed by 2 bases and J by 4 bases, 14 bases remained unmatched. Looked up from germline, CDR1 is SGHRS and CDR2 is YFSETQ. The CDR3 nucleotides read TGCGCCAGCAGCTTACACCCATCAAAGCGGACTAGCGGGGGCACCGGGGAGCTGTTTTTT. This sequence encodes CASSLHPSKRTSGGTGELFF.

This clone was picked up one time. The V call is TRBV7-9, the J call TRBJ1-2; D gene ambiguous. Trimming left V 2 bases short and J 3 bases short, with 7 bases between. This CDR3 has 13 residues. Germline CDR1 and CDR2: SEHNR and FQNEAQ (reference sequence). The CDR3 region has the DNA TGTGCCAGCAGCTTACAGTTCGACTATGGCTACACCTTC. It yields the protein CASSLQFDYGYTF.

This rearrangement joins TRBV18 to TRBJ1-1, with TRBD1 identical over 8 bases. The V segment lost 4 bases and the J segment 1 base; nucleotides outside the gene matches: 2. Germline-derived CDR1 and CDR2 are KGHSH and LQKENI. The CDR3 totals 14 residues. This CDR3 reads CASSLTGANTEAFF. The CDR3 bases are TGTGCCAGCTCACTGACAGGGGCGAACACTGAAGCTTTCTTT.

The rearrangement uses TRBV14 and TRBJ2-7; possibly TRBD2 for D (5 bases). Deletions cut 4 bases from V and 6 bases from J, with 19 bases between. The CDR3 length is 15 residues. The germline V gene has CDR1 SGHDN and CDR2 FVKESK. The CDR3 DNA follows: TGTGCCAGCAGCCCAGGCAGGTCGTACGCGGGCGAGCAGTACTTC. Protein product: CASSPGRSYAGEQYF. The full variable domain, rest sourced from reference TRBV14 and TRBJ2-7, is EAGVTQFPSHSVIEKGQTVTLRCDPISGHDNLYWYRRVMGKEIKFLLHFVKESKQDESGMPNNRFLAERTGGTYSTLKVQPAELEDSGVYFCASSPGRSYAGEQYFGPGTRLTVT.